The 28 T cell receptor beta chains in this list originate from one sample, sequenced in a study of cytomegalovirus exposure and HLA in healthy donors (dated by TCRdb to 2015 to 2018). The receptor library was made with the immunoSEQ multiplex PCR assay. A mixture of 60 forward primers for TCR Vbeta segments and 13 reverse primers for TCR Jbeta segments was used in the multiplex PCR. This is the immuneACCESS table as TCRdb keeps it, with only in-frame sequences that have V and J called. A part of the clones is gone; compared with another copy, unresolved V genes explain less than half, and the rest is unexplained. For this sample there are under 150,000 clones; 85% appear just once. Approximately 6.7% of the sample is held by the ten biggest clonotypes. Material: PBMCs. These receptors were obtained from a young woman in good health and CMV-seropositive.

Concerning this clone itself: At the DNA level, this CDR3 is encoded by other sequences in the same sample as well. For the CDR3, the DNA is TGTGCCAGCAGCTTTGGGGGCGGCAATGAGCAGTTCTTC. It encodes CASSFGGGNEQFF. This chain uses TRBV5-8 with TRBJ2-1, with TRBD1 as a possible D gene (6 bases). V was cut by 2 bases and J by 6 bases, with 9 bases left in between. The germline V gene encodes CDR1 SGHTS and CDR2 YDEGEE. The CDR3 has 13 residues.

The gene calls are TRBV5-1 and TRBJ1-2; D unresolved. Germline assignment: CDR1 SGHRS and CDR2 YFSETQ. V shed 1 base and J shed 6 bases, with 16 bases lying between them. This CDR3 is 15 amino acids long. The chain's CDR3 is CASSLSGGPGDGYTF. CDR3 DNA: TGCGCCAGCAGCTTGAGCGGAGGTCCTGGGGATGGCTACACCTTC.

This chain uses TRBV5-5 with TRBJ2-5; 10 bases match TRBD1. CDR3 length equals 15 residues. The germline V gene encodes CDR1 SGHKS and CDR2 YYEKEE (reference sequence). Trimming at V came to 6 bases and at J to 5 bases, leaving 10 bases not matched to a gene. CDR3 in DNA: TGTGCCAGCATTCTGGAGGGGACAGGGGAGGAGACCCAGTACTTC. It translates to CASILEGTGEETQYF.

In this sample, this clone turned up once. This chain uses TRBV6-6 with TRBJ1-5; 7 bases align to TRBD1. This CDR3 contains 14 residues. J lost 6 bases, V lost 6 bases, and 8 bases had no gene match. The V gene's germline CDR1 is MNHNY and CDR2 SVGAGI (reference sequence). The CDR3 nucleotides are TGTGCCAGCAGGATTACAGGGGTAAGTCAGCCCCAGCATTTT. It yields the protein CASRITGVSQPQHF.

The chain employs TRBV5-6 and TRBJ1-2; TRBD1 aligns across 9 bases. The length of the CDR3 is 14 residues. Germline assignment: CDR1 SGHDT and CDR2 YYEEEE. J lost 3 bases, V lost 2 bases, and 2 bases had no gene match. CDR3 DNA: TGTGCCAGCAGCTTCGGGACAGGGCACTATGGCTACACCTTC. This gives the protein CASSFGTGHYGYTF.

The chain is built from TRBV10-3 and TRBJ1-2; TRBD1 might be the D (5 bases). In germline, CDR1 is ENHRY, CDR2 SYGVKD. The length of the CDR3 is 12 residues. V lost 2 bases to trimming and J lost 11 bases, with 12 bases between them. CDR3 residues: CAISEMDNGYTF. The CDR3 DNA reads TGTGCCATCAGTGAGATGGACAACGGTTACACCTTC.

This clone was seen a single time. The chain recombines TRBV5-6 with TRBJ1-5; TRBD1 aligns across 8 bases. There are 16 residues in the CDR3. The junction had 4 bases not matched to a gene; V was cut back by 2 bases and J by 0 bases. Germline lookup yields CDR1 SGHDT and CDR2 YYEEEE. CDR3 nucleotides: TGTGCCAGCAGCTTCAGTGACAGGGGTAGCAATCAGCCCCAGCATTTT. The encoded protein is CASSFSDRGSNQPQHF.

The chain joins TRBV7-8 to TRBJ1-2; D is possibly TRBD1 (5 bases). Germline values: CDR1 SGHVS, CDR2 FQNEAQ. V was pared by 4 bases and J by 8 bases, with 14 bases between. The CDR3 runs 13 residues. CDR3 residues: CASSWGGEGGYTF. CDR3 sequence (DNA): TGTGCCAGCAGCTGGGGAGGGGAGGGAGGCTACACCTTC.

The chain combines TRBV4-1 with TRBJ2-1; 9 nucleotides line up with TRBD2. With 2 bases clipped from V and 0 bases from J, the junction kept 5 bases outside the gene matches. CDR1 and CDR2 from the germline V gene are MGHRA and YSYEKL. The CDR3 is 17 residues long. The CDR3 nucleotides are TGCGCCAGCAGCCAATTGGGTAGCGGGAGCTCCTACAATGAGCAGTTCTTC. Translation: CASSQLGSGSSYNEQFF.

The V and J genes are TRBV30 and TRBJ1-2; weak D call: TRBD1 (5 bases). Deletions cut 3 bases from V and 6 bases from J, with 14 bases between. This CDR3 region has 13 residues. Looked up from germline, CDR1 is GTSNPN and CDR2 is SVGIG (reference sequence). CDR3 sequence: CAWSQGWVDGYTF. The CDR3 nucleotides are TGTGCCTGGAGCCAGGGCTGGGTGGATGGCTACACCTTC.

The V call is TRBV5-1, the J call TRBJ2-3, with D unresolved. The ends were cut back, 5 bases at V and 0 bases at J, with 13 bases in the middle. The CDR3 sequence is 15 residues long. CDR1 is SGHRS and CDR2 is YFSETQ in the germline V gene. The CDR3 spells CASSNPLLSTDTQYF. CDR3 in DNA: TGCGCCAGCAGTAATCCTCTTCTTAGCACAGATACGCAGTATTTT. Supplemented by reference TRBV5-1 and TRBJ2-3, the full variable domain reads KAGVTQTPRYLIKTRGQQVTLSCSPISGHRSVSWYQQTPGQGLQFLFEYFSETQRNKGNFPGRFSGRQFSNSRSEMNVSTLELGDSALYLCASSNPLLSTDTQYFGPGTRLTVL.

The genes are TRBV2 and TRBJ1-1; weak D call: TRBD1 (5 bases). Trimming stripped 10 bases from V and 4 bases from J, with 19 bases between. This CDR3 has 14 amino acids. Germline V gene sequence: CDR1 SNHLY, CDR2 FYNNEI. The CDR3 spells CATTLGAGATEAFF. The CDR3 DNA reads as TGTGCCACCACATTAGGGGCAGGAGCCACTGAAGCTTTCTTT.

The rearrangement links TRBV11-2 to TRBJ2-7, with 13 bases that match TRBD2. Unmatched junction bases numbered 7, after V lost 5 bases and J lost 0 bases. CDR1 and CDR2 from the germline V gene are SGHAT and FQNNGV. The CDR3 runs 17 residues. The CDR3 loop reads CASSATRTSGSSYEQYF. The CDR3 nucleotides read TGTGCCAGCAGCGCTACCCGGACTAGCGGGAGCTCCTACGAGCAGTACTTC.

This sequence joins TRBV5-1 and TRBJ2-7; 9 nucleotides line up with TRBD1. The V gene end was trimmed by 5 bases and the J gene end by 5 bases; junction bases not matched to a gene: 5. CDR1 is SGHRS, CDR2 YFSETQ, per germline. The CDR3 loop spans 13 amino acids. The CDR3 reads CASSRGQGDEQYF. The CDR3 DNA is TGCGCCAGCAGTAGGGGACAGGGCGACGAGCAGTACTTC.

The chain links TRBV7-2 to TRBJ2-1; 8 nucleotides match TRBD2. Germline V CDR1 and CDR2: SGHTA, FQGNSA. CDR3 length equals 15 residues. J was trimmed by 0 bases and V by 6 bases; bases with no gene match: 4. CDR3 DNA: TGTGCCAGCAGTTTTAGCGGGGCCTCCTACAATGAGCAGTTCTTC. This codes for CASSFSGASYNEQFF.

The J gene is TRBJ2-3, the V gene TRBV9, with D hard to call. The V gene lost 1 base and the J gene lost 3 bases, with 6 bases spanning the gap. CDR3 length: 13 amino acids. Per the germline V gene, CDR1 is SGDLS and CDR2 is YYNGEE. The CDR3 reads CASSVLRTDTQYF. CDR3 coding DNA: TGTGCCAGCAGCGTACTACGGACAGATACGCAGTATTTT.

The rearrangement links TRBV11-2 to TRBJ1-2, with TRBD1 identical over 7 bases. V trimming: 4 bases; J trimming: 8 bases; junction bases outside the gene matches: 7. The CDR3 has 13 residues. Germline assignment: CDR1 SGHAT and CDR2 FQNNGV. CDR3 sequence: CASSSRQGTGYTF. CDR3 sequence (DNA): TGTGCCAGCAGCTCCCGACAGGGTACGGGCTACACCTTC.

This chain links TRBV5-1 with TRBJ1-1; D call uncertain. Germline V gene data show CDR1 as SGHRS and CDR2 as YFSETQ. This CDR3 region has 13 residues. The germline V and J ends were trimmed by 0 bases and 0 bases, with 3 bases remaining between them. Here the CDR3 reads CASSLAVNTEAFF. The CDR3 DNA is TGCGCCAGCAGCTTGGCTGTGAACACTGAAGCTTTCTTT.

Here the CDR3 reads CASSLMTGPNEKLFF. The CDR3 region has the DNA TGTGCCAGCAGCTTAATGACAGGCCCCAATGAAAAACTGTTTTTT. The chain uses TRBV7-9 and TRBJ1-4; D is perhaps TRBD1 (6 bases). CDR3 length equals 15 residues. Deletions cut 2 bases from V and 5 bases from J, with 12 bases between. Germline V lookup: CDR1 SEHNR, CDR2 FQNEAQ (reference sequence).

The chain carries TRBV30 and TRBJ2-5, with TRBD2 identical over 7 bases. Germline CDR1 reads GTSNPN; CDR2 reads SVGIG (reference sequence). The V gene end was trimmed by 5 bases and the J gene end by 2 bases; junction bases not matched to a gene: 11. The CDR3 runs 15 residues. In nucleotides, the CDR3 is TGTGCCTGGGCGCCTCCAGCGGGGTGGCAAGAGACCCAGTACTTC. Translating gives CAWAPPAGWQETQYF.

The chain joins TRBV5-6 to TRBJ2-3; 12 bases are shared with TRBD2. The trim removed 4 bases at V and 4 bases at J, leaving 4 bases unmatched. The CDR3 is 15 amino acids. Per germline, CDR1 SGHDT and CDR2 YYEEEE. CDR3 bases: TGTGCCAGCAGCGCTAGCGGGGGGGCCTCAGATACGCAGTATTTT. Translated: CASSASGGASDTQYF.

The gene calls are TRBV5-1 and TRBJ1-2, with TRBD1 matching 7 bases. The CDR3 has 15 residues. The V segment lost 0 bases and the J segment 0 bases; nucleotides outside the gene matches: 2. From germline, CDR1 is SGHRS and CDR2 YFSETQ. CDR3 DNA sequence: TGCGCCAGCAGCTTGGGGACAGGCACTAACTATGGCTACACCTTC. It is translated as CASSLGTGTNYGYTF.

The J gene is TRBJ2-3, the V gene TRBV7-7; D perhaps matches TRBD2 (7 bases). The CDR3 has 14 amino acids. Looked up from germline, CDR1 is SSHAT and CDR2 is FNYEAQ (reference sequence). The V and J ends lost 5 bases and 0 bases respectively, with 9 bases between them. The CDR3 sequence is CASSPGGSTDTQYF. For the CDR3, the DNA is TGTGCCAGCAGCCCGGGGGGCAGCACAGATACGCAGTATTTT.

This clone was detected a few times. The chain links TRBV2 to TRBJ2-1; D may be TRBD2 (6 bases). Germline CDR1 and CDR2: SNHLY and FYNNEI. Trimming pared 2 bases from V and 4 bases from J, leaving 15 bases between. The CDR3 has 16 residues. CDR3 sequence (DNA): TGTGCCAGCAGTGAAAAAGGGCGGGGAGGATACAATGAGCAGTTCTTC. It encodes CASSEKGRGGYNEQFF.

The chain recombines TRBV28 with TRBJ1-2, with TRBD1 matching 8 bases. V shed 8 bases, J shed 1 base, and the junction held 3 bases outside the gene matches. The CDR3 spans 13 residues. CDR1 is MDHEN and CDR2 is SYDVKM in the germline V gene. The CDR3 region is CASQQGGNYGYTF. In DNA form, the CDR3 reads TGTGCCAGCCAACAGGGGGGTAACTATGGCTACACCTTC.

Sample share makes this clone medium-sized. V and J are TRBV6-4 and TRBJ2-3; 10 nucleotides agree with TRBD2. Losses at the gene ends were 5 bases for V and 2 bases for J; bases not matched to a gene: 1. This CDR3 has 14 amino acids. Per germline, CDR1 MRHNA and CDR2 SNTAGT. CDR3 sequence reads: CASSSGGATDTQYF. The CDR3 nucleotides read TGTGCCAGCAGTAGCGGGGGGGCCACAGATACGCAGTATTTT.

Points on this clone: Other DNA sequences in this sample translate to the same CDR3. The V gene is TRBV18, the J gene TRBJ2-7, with D possibly being TRBD2 (7 bases). V lost 3 bases to trimming and J lost 0 bases, with 12 bases between them. The CDR3 covers 15 residues. Germline CDR1 and CDR2: KGHSH and LQKENI. CDR3 DNA: TGTGCCAGCTCACCGGGGGGGGCGGACTCCTACGAGCAGTACTTC. It specifies CASSPGGADSYEQYF.

The rearrangement joins TRBV9 to TRBJ2-1; 7 bases align to TRBD1. The CDR3 contains 14 residues. CDR1 SGDLS and CDR2 YYNGEE come from the germline V gene. V lost 3 bases to trimming and J lost 9 bases; unmatched junction nucleotides: 9. The CDR3 region is CASSAHQQGTEQFF. The DNA of the CDR3 is TGTGCCAGCAGCGCACACCAACAGGGGACTGAGCAGTTCTTC.